The T cell receptor (beta chain) under discussion was sequenced for a study of control samples from healthy donors and cancer patients. This CDR3 is built from 14 residues. The V end was cut by 4 bases, the J end by 3 bases, with 12 bases between. Per the germline V gene, CDR1 is SQVTM and CDR2 is ANQGSEA. This table comes from immunoSEQ multiplex PCR, and its TCRdb copy is limited to in-frame clones, with some not included. Here the sample spans around 160,000 clones, approximately 94% being singletons. The sample consisted of blood. The sequence was collected from a man younger than 35 in good health. The chain employs TRBV29-1 and TRBJ2-2, with D perhaps TRBD1 (6 bases). The CDR3 loop is CSVAGAVDTGELFF. The CDR3, as DNA: TGCAGCGTTGCAGGGGCTGTAGACACCGGGGAGCTGTTTTTT.